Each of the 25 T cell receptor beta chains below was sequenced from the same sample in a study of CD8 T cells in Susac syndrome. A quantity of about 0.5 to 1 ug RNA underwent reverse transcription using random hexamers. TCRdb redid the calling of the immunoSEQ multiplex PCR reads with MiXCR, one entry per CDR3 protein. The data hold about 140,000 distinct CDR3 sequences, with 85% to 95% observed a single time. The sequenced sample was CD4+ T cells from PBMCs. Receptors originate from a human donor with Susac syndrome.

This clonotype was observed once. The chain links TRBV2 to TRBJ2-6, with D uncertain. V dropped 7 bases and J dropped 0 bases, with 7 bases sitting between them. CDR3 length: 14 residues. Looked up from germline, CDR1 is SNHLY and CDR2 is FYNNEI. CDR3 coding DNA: TGTGCCAGCACAGTCTACTCTGGGGCCAACGTCCTGACTTTC. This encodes CASTVYSGANVLTF.

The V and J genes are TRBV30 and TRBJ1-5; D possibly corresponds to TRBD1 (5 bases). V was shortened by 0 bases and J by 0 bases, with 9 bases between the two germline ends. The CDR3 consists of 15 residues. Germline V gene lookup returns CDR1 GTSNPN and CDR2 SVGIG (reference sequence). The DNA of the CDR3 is TGTGCCTGGAGTGTGGGGGACCTTAGCAATCAGCCCCAGCATTTT. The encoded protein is CAWSVGDLSNQPQHF.

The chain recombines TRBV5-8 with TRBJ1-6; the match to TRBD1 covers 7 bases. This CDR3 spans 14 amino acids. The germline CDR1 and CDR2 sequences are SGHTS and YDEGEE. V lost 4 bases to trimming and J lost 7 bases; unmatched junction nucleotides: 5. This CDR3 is CASSPGQTNSPLHF. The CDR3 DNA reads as TGTGCCAGCAGCCCGGGACAGACCAATTCACCCCTCCACTTT.

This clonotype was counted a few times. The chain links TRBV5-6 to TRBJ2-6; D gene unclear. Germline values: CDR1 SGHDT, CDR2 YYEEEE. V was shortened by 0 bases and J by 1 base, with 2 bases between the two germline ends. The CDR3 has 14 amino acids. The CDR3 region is CASSLGSGANVLTF. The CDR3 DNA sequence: TGTGCCAGCAGCTTGGGGTCTGGGGCCAACGTCCTGACTTTC.

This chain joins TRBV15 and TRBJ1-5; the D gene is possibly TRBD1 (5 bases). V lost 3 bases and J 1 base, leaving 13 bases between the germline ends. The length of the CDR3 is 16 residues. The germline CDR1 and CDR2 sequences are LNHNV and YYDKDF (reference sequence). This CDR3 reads CATSRRRAGSNQPQHF. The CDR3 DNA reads TGTGCCACCAGCAGGCGACGGGCAGGGAGCAATCAGCCCCAGCATTTT. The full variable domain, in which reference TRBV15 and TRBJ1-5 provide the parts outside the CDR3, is DAMVIQNPRYQVTQFGKPVTLSCSQTLNHNVMYWYQQKSSQAPKLLFHYYDKDFNNEADTPDNFQSRRPNTSFCFLDIRSPGLGDTAMYLCATSRRRAGSNQPQHFGDGTRLSIL.

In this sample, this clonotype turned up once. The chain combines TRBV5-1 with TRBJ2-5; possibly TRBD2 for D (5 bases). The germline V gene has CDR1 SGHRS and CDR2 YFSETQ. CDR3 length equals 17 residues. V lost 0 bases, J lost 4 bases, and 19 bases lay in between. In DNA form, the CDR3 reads TGCGCCAGCAGCTTGGGCGCTAGCAGGAAGGGCTTAGAGACCCAGTACTTC. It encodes CASSLGASRKGLETQYF.

The CDR3 DNA sequence: TGTGCCTGGAGGGACGGACAGAAGTCAGCCAAAAACATTCAGTACTTC. It yields the protein CAWRDGQKSAKNIQYF. V usage is TRBV30 and J usage is TRBJ2-4; possibly TRBD1 for D (6 bases). This CDR3 has 16 residues. CDR1 and CDR2 from the germline V gene are GTSNPN and SVGIG (reference sequence). Trimming took 3 bases from V and 0 from J, leaving 15 bases between them.

Here the CDR3 reads CASSRDSPYEQYF. Here the CDR3 DNA reads TGCGCCAGCAGCCGGGACAGCCCCTACGAGCAGTACTTC. The rearrangement joins TRBV5-1 to TRBJ2-7; 7 positions agree with TRBD1. V was clipped by 4 bases and J by 2 bases; unmatched bases: 3. The CDR3 consists of 13 residues. Germline CDR1 is SGHRS and CDR2 is YFSETQ. Together with reference TRBV5-1 and TRBJ2-7, the CDR3 gives the full variable domain: KAGVTQTPRYLIKTRGQQVTLSCSPISGHRSVSWYQQTPGQGLQFLFEYFSETQRNKGNFPGRFSGRQFSNSRSEMNVSTLELGDSALYLCASSRDSPYEQYFGPGTRLTVT.

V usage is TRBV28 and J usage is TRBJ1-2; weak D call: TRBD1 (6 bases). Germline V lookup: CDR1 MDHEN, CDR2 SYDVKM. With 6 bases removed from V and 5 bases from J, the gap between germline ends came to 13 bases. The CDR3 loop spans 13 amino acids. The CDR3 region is CASSIGQRYGYTF. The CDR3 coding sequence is TGTGCCAGCAGCATCGGACAGCGATATGGCTACACCTTC.

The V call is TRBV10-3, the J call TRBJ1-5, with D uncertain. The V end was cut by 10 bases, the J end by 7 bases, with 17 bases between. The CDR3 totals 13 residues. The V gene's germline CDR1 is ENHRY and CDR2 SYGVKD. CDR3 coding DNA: TGTGCCAGTCGCGAAGGGCCCGGACAGCCCCAGCATTTT. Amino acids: CASREGPGQPQHF.

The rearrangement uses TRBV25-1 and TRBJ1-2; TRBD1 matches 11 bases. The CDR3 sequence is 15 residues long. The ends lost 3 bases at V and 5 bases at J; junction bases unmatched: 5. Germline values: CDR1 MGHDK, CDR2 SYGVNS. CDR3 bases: TGTGCCAGCAGTGACACTGGGACAGGGGGATATGGCTACACCTTC. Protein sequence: CASSDTGTGGYGYTF.

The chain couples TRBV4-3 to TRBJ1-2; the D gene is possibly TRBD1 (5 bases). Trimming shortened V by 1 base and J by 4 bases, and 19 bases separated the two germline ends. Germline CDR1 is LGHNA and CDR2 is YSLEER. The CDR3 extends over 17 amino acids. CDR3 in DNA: TGCGCCAGCAGCCAAGGAACAGGAGACTTAACCCTCTATGGCTACACCTTC. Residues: CASSQGTGDLTLYGYTF.

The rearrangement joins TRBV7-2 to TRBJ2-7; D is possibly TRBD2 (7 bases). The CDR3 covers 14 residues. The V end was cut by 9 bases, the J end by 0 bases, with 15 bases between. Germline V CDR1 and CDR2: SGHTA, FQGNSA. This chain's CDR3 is CASGGGGSSYEQYF. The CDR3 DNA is TGTGCCAGTGGGGGAGGGGGGAGCTCCTACGAGCAGTACTTC.

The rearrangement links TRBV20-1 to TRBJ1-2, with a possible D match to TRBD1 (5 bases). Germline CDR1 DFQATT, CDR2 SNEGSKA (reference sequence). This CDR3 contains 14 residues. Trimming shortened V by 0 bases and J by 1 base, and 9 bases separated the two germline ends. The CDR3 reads CSARDTRVNYGYTF. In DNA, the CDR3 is TGCAGTGCTAGAGACACCAGGGTTAACTATGGCTACACCTTC.

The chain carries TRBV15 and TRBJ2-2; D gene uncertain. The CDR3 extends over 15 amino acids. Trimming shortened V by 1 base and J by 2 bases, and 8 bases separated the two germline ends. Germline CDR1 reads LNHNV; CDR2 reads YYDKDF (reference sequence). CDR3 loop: CATSRVASNTGELFF. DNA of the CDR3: TGTGCCACCAGCAGAGTAGCTTCTAACACCGGGGAGCTGTTTTTT.

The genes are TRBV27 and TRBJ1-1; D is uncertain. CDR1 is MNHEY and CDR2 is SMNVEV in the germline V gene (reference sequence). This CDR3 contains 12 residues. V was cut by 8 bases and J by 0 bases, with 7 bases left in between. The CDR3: CASWTVNTEAFF. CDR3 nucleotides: TGTGCCAGCTGGACGGTGAACACTGAAGCTTTCTTT.

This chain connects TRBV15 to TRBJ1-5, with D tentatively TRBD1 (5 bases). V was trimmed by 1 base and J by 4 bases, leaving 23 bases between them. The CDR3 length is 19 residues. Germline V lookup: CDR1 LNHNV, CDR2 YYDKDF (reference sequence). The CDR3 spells CATSRGSLQWQGKNQPQHF. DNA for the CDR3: TGTGCCACCAGCAGAGGGTCCCTTCAGTGGCAGGGCAAGAATCAGCCCCAGCATTTT. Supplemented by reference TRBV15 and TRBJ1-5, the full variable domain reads DAMVIQNPRYQVTQFGKPVTLSCSQTLNHNVMYWYQQKSSQAPKLLFHYYDKDFNNEADTPDNFQSRRPNTSFCFLDIRSPGLGDTAMYLCATSRGSLQWQGKNQPQHFGDGTRLSIL.

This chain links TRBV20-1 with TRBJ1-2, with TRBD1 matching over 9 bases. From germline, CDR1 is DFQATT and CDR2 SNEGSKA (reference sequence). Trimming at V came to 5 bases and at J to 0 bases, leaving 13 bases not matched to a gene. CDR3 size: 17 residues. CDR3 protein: CSAYALDRGLANYGYTF. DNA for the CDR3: TGCAGTGCTTACGCCTTGGACAGGGGATTAGCTAACTATGGCTACACCTTC.

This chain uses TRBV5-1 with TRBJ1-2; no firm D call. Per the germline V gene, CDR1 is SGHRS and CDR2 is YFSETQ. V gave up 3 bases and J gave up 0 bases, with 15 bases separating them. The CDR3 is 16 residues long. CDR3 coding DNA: TGCGCCAGCAGCTCCGGCGGCGGAGGAACTAACTATGGCTACACCTTC. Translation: CASSSGGGGTNYGYTF.

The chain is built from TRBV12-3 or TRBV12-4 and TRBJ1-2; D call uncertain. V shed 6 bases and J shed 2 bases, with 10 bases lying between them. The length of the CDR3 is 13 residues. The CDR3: CASSSTENYGYTF. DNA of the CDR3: TGTGCCAGCAGCTCTACAGAGAACTATGGCTACACCTTC.

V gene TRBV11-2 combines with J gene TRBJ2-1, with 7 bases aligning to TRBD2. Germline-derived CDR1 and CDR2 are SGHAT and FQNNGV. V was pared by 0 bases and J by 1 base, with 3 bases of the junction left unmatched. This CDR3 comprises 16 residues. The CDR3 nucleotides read TGTGCCAGCAGCTTAGAAGGTAGCGGGTCCTACAATGAGCAGTTCTTC. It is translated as CASSLEGSGSYNEQFF.

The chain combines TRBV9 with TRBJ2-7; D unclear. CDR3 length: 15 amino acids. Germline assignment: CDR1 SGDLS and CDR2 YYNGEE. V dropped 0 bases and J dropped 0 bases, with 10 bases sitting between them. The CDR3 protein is CASSVAMGFSYEQYF. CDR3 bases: TGTGCCAGCAGCGTAGCTATGGGCTTCTCCTACGAGCAGTACTTC.

The CDR3 is CASSQTGPATNEKLFF. Here the CDR3 DNA reads TGTGCCAGCAGCCAAACAGGGCCCGCAACTAATGAAAAACTGTTTTTT. The genes are TRBV3-1 and TRBJ1-4, with a tentative D call TRBD1 (6 bases). CDR3 length: 16 amino acids. The germline CDR1 and CDR2 sequences are LGHDT and YNNKEL (reference sequence). Trimming pared 2 bases from V and 0 bases from J, leaving 10 bases between.

CDR3 DNA sequence: TGTGCCAGCAGTCCAGGGACGCGCGGCTACACCTTC. Translation: CASSPGTRGYTF. This sequence joins TRBV12-3 or TRBV12-4 and TRBJ1-2; possible D gene TRBD1, 5 bases. Trimming took 5 bases from V and 8 from J, leaving 12 bases between them. This CDR3 contains 12 residues.

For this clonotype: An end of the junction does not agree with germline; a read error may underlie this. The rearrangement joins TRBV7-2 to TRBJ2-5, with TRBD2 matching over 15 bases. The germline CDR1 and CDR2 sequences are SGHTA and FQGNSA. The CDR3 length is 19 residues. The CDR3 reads CASSLAPGTSGRHQETQYF. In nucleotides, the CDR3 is TGTGCCAGCAGCCTAGCCCCCGGGACTAGCGGGAGGCACCAAGAGACCCAGTACTTC. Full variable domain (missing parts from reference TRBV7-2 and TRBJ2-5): GAGVSQSPSNKVTEKGKDVELRCDPISGHTALYWYRQSLGQGLEFLIYFQGNSAPDKSGLPSDRFSAERTGGSVSTLTIQRTQQEDSAVYLCASSLAPGTSGRHQETQYFGPGTRLLVL.